The text below deals with one TCR beta chain. Which antigen it targets is not known. Base qualities were left out, and no much larger clone turns up one base away. This record comes from a study of blood T cell repertoires in COVID-19 (dated by TCRdb to 2018 to 2020). For the study in its entirety: Samples from collaborators originated in the United States, Italy and Spain and spanned both the acute and convalescent phases of COVID-19. The prospective study material was composed of cDNA or gDNA derived from T cells, B-cell-depleted T cells, or PBMCs. Deeply sampled blood TCRbeta repertoires from subjects exposed to, actively infected with, or recovered from COVID-19 were included in the dataset. The repertoires were released in a freely available public database meant as a resource for research on the immune response to SARS-CoV-2. Samples were obtained from the ongoing ImmuneRACE study (first 160 participants) and from about 1,300 subjects provided by 6 global collaborators. Sample metadata almost always included a de-identified subject ID, COVID-19 status, age in years and sex. Where available, HLA class I and class II types were obtained from metadata supplied by the sample provider rather than from assay-based typing.

General findings and caveats noted by the study authors: The amount of clinical and demographic metadata varied by source and participant and was provided uncurated.

The cysteine opens and the phenylalanine closes a CDR3 of 16 amino acids. CDR3 DNA is the only sequence kept; it has 48 bases, read in frame from the first base. Trimming leaves V shorter by 6 bases and J shorter by 6 bases, with the junction holding 8 bases beyond the gene matches. The germline V gene encodes CDR1 MNHEY and CDR2 SVGAGI. Enrolling through a virtual design, the prospective study's participants ranged in age from roughly 18 to 100 years and lived across some 23 United States geographic areas. To assign participants to cohorts, the prospective study relied on clinical history that participants themselves reported in a screening survey and a study questionnaire. Recovered participants in ImmuneRACE Cohort 3 were defined by two consecutive negative NP/OP PCR tests, clearance by a healthcare professional, or resolution of symptoms. In the prospective study, mobile phlebotomists collected whole blood, serum and a nasopharyngeal or oropharyngeal swab from each participant. Prospective study participants could optionally give additional blood draws and questionnaires over an approximately 2-month period. Before DNA extraction, blood samples from the prospective study were shipped at room temperature or frozen.

TCRbeta CDR3 regions were amplified from genomic DNA by means of the immunoSEQ Assay, a bias-controlled multiplex PCR. The study's own analysis went as follows. Nucleated cell counts per sample were estimated from amplification of reference gene primers within the assay. To quantify the absolute abundance of each unique TCRbeta CDR3 rearrangement, sequence reads were collapsed and filtered. Productive Simpson clonality was computed per sample as the square root of Simpson's diversity index over productive rearrangements. As stored in TCRdb, this immuneACCESS dataset retains in-frame rearrangements with V and J assigned. A fraction of the clones does not appear; measured against another copy, unresolved V genes explain less than half of the discrepancy, and the remainder lacks a known reason. The V and J calls and clone size are taken from that table; D and trimming were inferred from the DNA. This sample comprises about 270,000 clones, about 89% of them detected only once. The ten largest clones represent over 2.5% of the sample.

The receptor's source is a woman aged 18-29 years who had recovered from COVID-19. The chain links TRBV6-5 with TRBJ1-6, with 10 central nucleotides matching TRBD1. The source material was PBMCs or T cells enriched from blood (not recorded which). The DNA reads as follows: TGTGCCAGCAGCTACCGACAGGGGGCCGGTAATTCACCCCTCCACTTT. It encodes CASSYRQGAGNSPLHF.